This TCR beta chain was obtained from a study of blood T cell repertoires in COVID-19. Original methodology: Reference gene primer amplification gave nucleated cell count estimates. Produced via immunoSEQ multiplex PCR; TCRdb's table is partial and in-frame only. Clone size and the V and J calls come from that table; the DNA yielded D and trimming. The sample lists over 350,000 clones; approximately 90% were seen once. Per germline, CDR1 MGHRA and CDR2 YSYEKL. This CDR3 has 15 amino acids. Trimming pared 0 bases from V and 6 bases from J, leaving 14 bases between. Sequencing input: PBMCs or T cells enriched from blood (not recorded which). This clonotype was sampled from a woman between 18 and 29 years old who had recovered from COVID-19. J is TRBJ2-5 and V is TRBV4-1; weak D call: TRBD2 (6 bases). CDR3 in amino acids: CASSQDRASVQTQYF. The CDR3 DNA is TGCGCCAGCAGCCAAGATCGGGCTAGCGTACAGACCCAGTACTTC.